Sequencing of this T cell receptor (beta chain) was carried out in a study of cytomegalovirus exposure and HLA in healthy donors. The PCR contained 60 Vbeta and 13 Jbeta primers. The method was immunoSEQ multiplex PCR; TCRdb's version includes in-frame clones alone and lacks a portion of them. Among around 200,000 clones listed, 85% to 90% were seen once. The TCR comes from a woman under 30 in good health and CMV-seronegative. The sample consisted of PBMCs.

The CDR3 here is CASSQVEGSYEQYF. Here the CDR3 DNA reads TGCGCCAGCAGCCAAGTCGAGGGATCCTACGAGCAGTACTTC. V usage is TRBV4-1 and J usage is TRBJ2-7; perhaps TRBD2 as D (5 bases). Trimming removed 1 base at V and 1 base at J, with 8 bases between. Germline V gene sequence: CDR1 MGHRA, CDR2 YSYEKL. The CDR3 extends over 14 amino acids.